The 17 T cell receptor beta chains below all came from one sample that was sequenced in a study of blood T cell repertoires in COVID-19. Only in-frame clones appear in the TCRdb table, and some are missing; sequencing was by immunoSEQ multiplex PCR. The table includes tens of thousands of clones, 89% detected once. The sequenced sample consisted of peripheral blood. The receptors originated from a woman in her forties or fifties with active COVID-19.

The rearrangement uses TRBV19 and TRBJ1-5, with D perhaps matching TRBD1 (6 bases). The germline CDR1 and CDR2 sequences are LNHDA and SQIVND (reference sequence). The CDR3 runs to 15 residues. V was pared by 9 bases and J by 1 base, with 16 bases between. CDR3 bases: TGTGCCAGCCGGGCCTGGGACAAAAGCAATCAGCCCCAGCATTTT. Amino acid sequence: CASRAWDKSNQPQHF. Full variable domain (outside the CDR3, taken from reference TRBV19 and TRBJ1-5): DGGITQSPKYLFRKEGQNVTLSCEQNLNHDAMYWYRQDPGQGLRLIYYSQIVNDFQKGDIAEGYSVSREKKESFPLTVTSAQKNPTAFYLCASRAWDKSNQPQHFGDGTRLSIL.

J is TRBJ2-5 and V is TRBV28, with 7 bases fitting TRBD1. Germline V gives CDR1 MDHEN, CDR2 SYDVKM. Germline trimming cut 2 bases from V and 3 bases from J; bases unmatched to any gene: 9. The CDR3 runs to 16 residues. For the CDR3, the DNA is TGTGCCAGCAGTTTACTACTCACAGGGGTCGAAGAGACCCAGTACTTC. Its protein product is CASSLLLTGVEETQYF.

The chain recombines TRBV5-1 with TRBJ2-1; 13 bases map to TRBD2. J was trimmed by 6 bases and V by 7 bases; bases with no gene match: 4. The CDR3 is 14 amino acids. The germline V gene encodes CDR1 SGHRS and CDR2 YFSETQ. The CDR3 nucleotides read TGCGCCAGCGGACTAGCGGGGGCCCCCAATGAGCAGTTCTTC. This encodes CASGLAGAPNEQFF.

This clone was seen only once. The V gene is TRBV11-3, the J gene TRBJ2-1; D perhaps matches TRBD1 (6 bases). This CDR3 contains 15 residues. The germline CDR1 and CDR2 sequences are SGHNT and YENEEA. With 0 bases removed from V and 4 bases from J, the gap between germline ends came to 10 bases. The CDR3 DNA sequence: TGTGCCAGCAGCTTAGACAGGGGCGATTACAATGAGCAGTTCTTC. As protein: CASSLDRGDYNEQFF.

V is TRBV29-1 and J is TRBJ1-1; tentatively, D is TRBD1 (6 bases). This CDR3 contains 11 residues. Germline V gene data show CDR1 as SQVTM and CDR2 as ANQGSEA. Trimming stripped 6 bases from V and 10 bases from J, with 15 bases between. Here the CDR3 reads CSVETGSGAFF. The CDR3 DNA sequence: TGCAGCGTGGAGACAGGCTCGGGAGCTTTCTTT.

The gene calls are TRBV11-3 and TRBJ2-3; a weak D match, TRBD1 (5 bases). The CDR3 has 13 amino acids. The V end lost 1 base, the J end lost 4 bases, and 6 bases lay between the germline ends. Germline V gene data show CDR1 as SGHNT and CDR2 as YENEEA. The CDR3 is CASSLVGADTQYF. In nucleotides, the CDR3 is TGTGCCAGCAGCTTAGTAGGGGCAGATACGCAGTATTTT.

The rearrangement uses TRBV11-2 and TRBJ2-2; D perhaps matches TRBD2 (5 bases). V lost 9 bases and J 3 bases, leaving 14 bases between the germline ends. This CDR3 is 14 amino acids long. The germline CDR1 and CDR2 sequences are SGHAT and FQNNGV. In DNA form, the CDR3 reads TGTGCCAGTCGAGTGGGAGCGGACACCGGGGAGCTGTTTTTT. Translating gives CASRVGADTGELFF.

This clone was detected a few times. The chain has TRBV30 and TRBJ1-5, with 8 bases lining up with TRBD1. Germline-derived CDR1 and CDR2 are GTSNPN and SVGIG (reference sequence). The CDR3 covers 15 residues. V dropped 2 bases and J dropped 0; count of bases not matched to a gene: 3. Here the CDR3 DNA reads TGTGCCTGGAGTCAGGGGGCAGATAGCAATCAGCCCCAGCATTTT. This translates into CAWSQGADSNQPQHF.

This clone appeared a single time. The chain combines TRBV30 with TRBJ2-7; TRBD1 matches 8 bases. Germline CDR1 is GTSNPN and CDR2 is SVGIG (reference sequence). Trimming cost V 2 bases and J 4 bases; bases outside gene matches: 7. The CDR3 extends over 14 amino acids. CDR3 sequence (DNA): TGTGCCTGGAGTCATGGACAGGGTGGGTACGAGCAGTACTTC. Translated, it gives CAWSHGQGGYEQYF.

The chain uses TRBV19 and TRBJ2-5, with 9 bases aligning to TRBD1. Germline CDR1 is LNHDA and CDR2 is SQIVND (reference sequence). Trimming removed 6 bases from V and 5 bases from J; junction bases left unmatched: 10. The CDR3 contains 15 residues. DNA for the CDR3: TGTGCCAGTAGCCCTCAGACAGGGGGATGGGAGACCCAGTACTTC. Its translation is CASSPQTGGWETQYF.

The chain carries TRBV24-1 and TRBJ2-2; 7 bases line up with TRBD1. V shed 4 bases, J shed 1 base, and the junction held 8 bases outside the gene matches. The CDR3 covers 17 residues. Germline V gene data show CDR1 as KGHDR and CDR2 as SFDVKD. DNA of the CDR3: TGTGCCACCAGTGACACCCTCGGGACAGTGAACACCGGGGAGCTGTTTTTT. Translated, it gives CATSDTLGTVNTGELFF.

The V gene is TRBV9, the J gene TRBJ1-6; TRBD1 matches at 8 bases. Germline V gene data show CDR1 as SGDLS and CDR2 as YYNGEE. V was clipped by 1 base and J by 9 bases; unmatched bases: 3. The CDR3 extends over 14 amino acids. The CDR3 is CASSVTGGGSPLHF. For the CDR3, the DNA is TGTGCCAGCAGCGTAACAGGGGGGGGTTCACCCCTCCACTTT.

The chain links TRBV27 to TRBJ1-4, with D possibly TRBD1 on 5 matching bases. The CDR3 has 13 amino acids. Germline V CDR1 and CDR2: MNHEY, SMNVEV (reference sequence). The germline V and J ends were trimmed by 8 bases and 8 bases, with 15 bases remaining between them. The CDR3 loop reads CASWAGVGEKLFF. CDR3 DNA sequence: TGTGCCAGCTGGGCGGGGGTCGGGGAAAAACTGTTTTTT.

This clone showed up just once. The rearrangement links TRBV3-1 (or the pseudogene TRBV3-2) to TRBJ2-7; TRBD1 might be the D (6 bases). Deletions cut 5 bases from V and 0 bases from J, with 8 bases between. There are 13 residues in the CDR3. The V gene's germline CDR1 is LGHDT and CDR2 YNNKEL (reference sequence). CDR3 DNA sequence: TGTGCCAGCAGCTGGACAGTCTCCTACGAGCAGTACTTC. Residues: CASSWTVSYEQYF.

J is TRBJ1-1 and V is TRBV28; tentative D call: TRBD1 (5 bases). The CDR3 contains 16 residues. The ends were cut back, 4 bases at V and 3 bases at J, with 18 bases in the middle. The germline V gene has CDR1 MDHEN and CDR2 SYDVKM. The CDR3 loop is CASSSTLGPRDTEAFF. The CDR3 DNA reads as TGTGCCAGCAGTTCAACCCTGGGGCCCCGGGACACTGAAGCTTTCTTT.

The chain combines TRBV5-1 with TRBJ2-1, with 10 bases that match TRBD2. The ends lost 0 bases at V and 6 bases at J; junction bases unmatched: 6. The CDR3 covers 16 residues. Looked up from germline, CDR1 is SGHRS and CDR2 is YFSETQ. DNA of the CDR3: TGCGCCAGCAGCTTGGTGCAGCGGGAGGGCCCCAATGAGCAGTTCTTC. Protein product: CASSLVQREGPNEQFF.

The chain carries TRBV5-8 and TRBJ2-7, with 10 bases matching TRBD2. CDR3 size: 15 residues. Germline CDR1 SGHTS, CDR2 YDEGEE. Trimming removed 4 bases from V and 4 bases from J; junction bases left unmatched: 8. The CDR3 DNA reads as TGTGCCAGCAGCCCGGTGGTTAGCGGGAGGTACGAGCAGTACTTC. Amino acid sequence: CASSPVVSGRYEQYF.